Shown below are 27 T cell receptor beta chains from a single sample sequenced in a study of T cell responses to AZD1222 COVID-19 vaccine. Libraries were prepared by immunoSEQ multiplex PCR; TCRdb keeps only in-frame clonotypes and omits some of them. The sample has roughly 91,000 clones, roughly nine tenths seen once. Specimen: peripheral blood, collected on day 0 of AZD1222 vaccination. These receptor sequences come from an adult in good health.

The chain links TRBV6-1 to TRBJ1-1, with D possibly being TRBD1 (6 bases). V was pared by 0 bases and J by 7 bases, with 15 bases between. The CDR3 is 15 residues long. Germline V lookup: CDR1 MNHNS, CDR2 SASEGT. The CDR3 DNA follows: TGTGCCAGCAGTGAAGCCCCGGGGGGGGCAAGTGAAGCTTTCTTT. The encoded protein is CASSEAPGGASEAFF.

The rearrangement joins TRBV28 to TRBJ1-5; D perhaps matches TRBD1 (5 bases). Germline lookup yields CDR1 MDHEN and CDR2 SYDVKM. V lost 4 bases to trimming and J lost 3 bases, with 13 bases between them. The CDR3 extends over 15 amino acids. The CDR3 loop is CASSSGASANQPQHF. The CDR3 coding sequence is TGTGCCAGCAGTTCCGGGGCCTCGGCCAATCAGCCCCAGCATTTT.

The chain joins TRBV7-2 to TRBJ2-1; D possibly matches TRBD1 or TRBD2 (5 bases each). The length of the CDR3 is 15 residues. V was trimmed by 1 base and J by 8 bases, leaving 15 bases between them. Per germline, CDR1 SGHTA and CDR2 FQGNSA. The CDR3, as DNA: TGTGCCAGCAGCTTAGTCCGGGACCGCGTCCATGAGCAGTTCTTC. This encodes CASSLVRDRVHEQFF.

This clone occurred once. The chain uses TRBV10-1 and TRBJ1-1, with D hard to call. The CDR3 contains 13 residues. The germline V gene encodes CDR1 WNHNN and CDR2 SYGVQD (reference sequence). Trimming left V 8 bases short and J 4 bases short, with 14 bases between. Written as DNA, the CDR3 is TGCGCCAGCCGTTTGTCCCTTTCCACTGAAGCTTTCTTT. Translated: CASRLSLSTEAFF.

The V gene is TRBV25-1, the J gene TRBJ1-1, with 8 bases that match TRBD1. Germline V gene lookup returns CDR1 MGHDK and CDR2 SYGVNS. This CDR3 spans 14 amino acids. V lost 5 bases to trimming and J lost 6 bases; unmatched junction nucleotides: 8. The CDR3 DNA is TGTGCCAGCAGTACGGACAGGGATGTTGCTGAAGCTTTCTTT. Protein sequence: CASSTDRDVAEAFF.

In its sample, this clone was seen a few times. This chain uses TRBV9 with TRBJ1-5; 7 positions match TRBD1. The CDR3 is 15 amino acids. From germline, CDR1 is SGDLS and CDR2 YYNGEE. The V gene end was trimmed by 3 bases and the J gene end by 0 bases; junction bases not matched to a gene: 3. The CDR3 sequence: CASSAQGDSNQPQHF. The CDR3 nucleotides read TGTGCCAGCAGCGCCCAGGGGGATAGCAATCAGCCCCAGCATTTT.

The CDR3, as DNA: TGTGCCAGCAGCAGGAGGGAGACAGGATATTATTCCTACGAGCAGTACTTC. Its protein is CASSRRETGYYSYEQYF. This rearrangement joins TRBV5-8 to TRBJ2-7, with D possibly called TRBD1 or TRBD2 (6 bases each). The V gene lost 4 bases and the J gene lost 1 base, with 21 bases spanning the gap. The V gene's germline CDR1 is SGHTS and CDR2 YDEGEE. This CDR3 comprises 17 residues.

The chain couples TRBV11-2 to TRBJ2-5; perhaps TRBD1 as D (6 bases). The CDR3 spans 15 residues. Germline V gene sequence: CDR1 SGHAT, CDR2 FQNNGV. Trimming shortened V by 7 bases and J by 5 bases, and 20 bases separated the two germline ends. The CDR3 DNA follows: TGTGCCAGCACCCCCGACAGGATTCGTAGGGAGACCCAGTACTTC. It encodes CASTPDRIRRETQYF.

The chain combines TRBV4-2 with TRBJ1-5; 7 bases line up with TRBD1. There are 14 residues in the CDR3. Germline CDR1 is LGHNA and CDR2 is YNFKEQ. With 4 bases clipped from V and 6 bases from J, the junction kept 6 bases outside the gene matches. DNA of the CDR3: TGTGCCAGCAGCCCCACAGGGGCGGGTCAGCCCCAGCATTTT. Protein product: CASSPTGAGQPQHF.

The J gene is TRBJ1-2, the V gene TRBV6-1, with D possibly being TRBD1 (6 bases). The CDR3 totals 15 residues. Trimming pared 1 base from V and 4 bases from J, leaving 13 bases between. Germline V gene sequence: CDR1 MNHNS, CDR2 SASEGT. CDR3: CASSEEGGGGYGYTF. The CDR3 bases are TGTGCCAGCAGTGAAGAGGGGGGGGGAGGCTATGGCTACACCTTC.

V and J are TRBV29-1 and TRBJ2-3, with TRBD2 matching over 8 bases. Germline V lookup: CDR1 SQVTM, CDR2 ANQGSEA. The CDR3 contains 15 residues. With V trimmed by 1 base and J by 4 bases, 7 bases remained unmatched. Here the CDR3 reads CSVEALAGGPDTQYF. In nucleotides, the CDR3 is TGCAGCGTTGAAGCCCTAGCGGGTGGGCCAGATACGCAGTATTTT.

The rearrangement uses TRBV29-1 and TRBJ2-5; tentatively, D is TRBD1 or TRBD2 (5 bases each). The CDR3 is 12 amino acids. V lost 8 bases to trimming and J lost 5 bases, with 15 bases between them. From germline, CDR1 is SQVTM and CDR2 ANQGSEA. CDR3 residues: CSSFLGDETQYF. The CDR3 DNA follows: TGCAGCTCCTTCCTGGGGGACGAGACCCAGTACTTC.

V usage is TRBV5-1 and J usage is TRBJ2-1; D unclear. Trimming pared 6 bases from V and 6 bases from J, leaving 22 bases between. The CDR3 length is 16 residues. Germline V gene lookup returns CDR1 SGHRS and CDR2 YFSETQ. Here the CDR3 reads CASTPGKDLIANEQFF. In DNA, the CDR3 is TGCGCCAGCACTCCTGGGAAAGACTTGATTGCCAATGAGCAGTTCTTC.

This clone showed up just once. The chain has TRBV7-2 and TRBJ1-1; D may be TRBD1 (6 bases). Per germline, CDR1 SGHTA and CDR2 FQGNSA. This CDR3 spans 14 amino acids. The V end was cut by 5 bases, the J end by 4 bases, with 14 bases between. The CDR3 DNA reads as TGTGCCAGCAGCCAGACAGGATATAGCACTGAAGCTTTCTTT. Translated, it gives CASSQTGYSTEAFF.

This clone occurred once. V usage is TRBV7-9 and J usage is TRBJ1-1; D perhaps matches TRBD1 (5 bases). V was shortened by 3 bases and J by 0 bases, with 11 bases between the two germline ends. Germline V gene lookup returns CDR1 SEHNR and CDR2 FQNEAQ (reference sequence). The CDR3 is made up of 15 amino acids. Written as DNA, the CDR3 is TGTGCCAGCAGCTTCGCCGGGGACCTGAACACTGAAGCTTTCTTT. Residues: CASSFAGDLNTEAFF.

The V and J genes are TRBV5-8 and TRBJ2-5, with TRBD1 identical over 8 bases. Germline values: CDR1 SGHTS, CDR2 YDEGEE. With V trimmed by 3 bases and J by 7 bases, 11 bases remained unmatched. The CDR3 is 15 amino acids. DNA for the CDR3: TGTGCCAGCAGCTCAACAGGGGGAAACTCGGGGACCCAGTACTTC. It encodes CASSSTGGNSGTQYF.

The chain recombines TRBV24-1 with TRBJ1-1, with 8 bases identical to TRBD1. CDR1 is KGHDR, CDR2 SFDVKD, per germline. The ends lost 3 bases at V and 5 bases at J; junction bases unmatched: 10. The CDR3 covers 16 residues. The CDR3 here is CATSDPRAGGHTEAFF. CDR3 bases: TGTGCCACCAGTGATCCCCGGGCAGGGGGCCATACTGAAGCTTTCTTT.

This clone occurred once. The chain recombines TRBV6-5 with TRBJ2-2; D may be TRBD1 (6 bases). Germline CDR1 reads MNHEY; CDR2 reads SVGAGI. With 8 bases removed from V and 0 bases from J, the gap between germline ends came to 10 bases. This CDR3 has 14 amino acids. The DNA for the CDR3 is TGTGCCAGCCGGCGGACAGCGAACACCGGGGAGCTGTTTTTT. Its translation: CASRRTANTGELFF.

The chain couples TRBV6-4 to TRBJ1-5; D might be TRBD1 (5 bases). V lost 4 bases, J lost 6 bases, and 10 bases lay in between. The CDR3 runs to 13 residues. From germline, CDR1 is MRHNA and CDR2 SNTAGT. CDR3 DNA: TGTGCCAGCAGTGGGGGACCTAGTCAGCCCCAGCATTTT. This codes for CASSGGPSQPQHF.

This chain joins TRBV13 and TRBJ1-1; D not certain. CDR1 is PRHDT, CDR2 FYEKMQ, per germline (reference sequence). The V gene lost 5 bases and the J gene lost 1 base, with 8 bases spanning the gap. CDR3 length equals 13 residues. The CDR3 DNA reads as TGTGCCAGCAGCCAGGCCCCGAACACTGAAGCTTTCTTT. Its translation is CASSQAPNTEAFF.

V usage is TRBV7-3 and J usage is TRBJ2-5, with unresolved D. The CDR3 has 17 residues. Germline CDR1 is SGHTA and CDR2 is FQGTGA. Deletions cut 10 bases from V and 4 bases from J, with 28 bases between. The CDR3 loop is CANRSPPYATPRETQYF. CDR3 DNA: TGTGCCAACCGGTCCCCTCCCTATGCGACCCCGCGAGAGACCCAGTACTTC. Using reference TRBV7-3 and TRBJ2-5 for the parts outside the CDR3, the full variable domain is GAGVSQTPSNKVTEKGKYVELRCDPISGHTALYWYRQSLGQGPEFLIYFQGTGAADDSGLPNDRFFAVRPEGSVSTLKIQRTERGDSAVYLCANRSPPYATPRETQYFGPGTRLLVL.

The CDR3 DNA reads TGTGCCAGCATGACAGGGGGCTCATGGGCCAATCAGCCCCAGCATTTT. It codes for CASMTGGSWANQPQHF. The chain joins TRBV28 to TRBJ1-5; 10 nucleotides align to TRBD1. Germline CDR1 MDHEN, CDR2 SYDVKM. The CDR3 runs to 16 residues. With V trimmed by 7 bases and J by 3 bases, 9 bases remained unmatched.

The gene calls are TRBV9 and TRBJ2-2, with D possibly being TRBD1 (6 bases). With 0 bases removed from V and 4 bases from J, the gap between germline ends came to 10 bases. Germline V gene lookup returns CDR1 SGDLS and CDR2 YYNGEE. CDR3 size: 15 residues. In DNA, the CDR3 is TGTGCCAGCAGCGTAGAACAGGGACCCACCGGGGAGCTGTTTTTT. This gives the protein CASSVEQGPTGELFF. Using reference TRBV9 and TRBJ2-2 for the parts outside the CDR3, the full variable domain is DSGVTQTPKHLITATGQRVTLRCSPRSGDLSVYWYQQSLDQGLQFLIQYYNGEERAKGNILERFSAQQFPDLHSELNLSSLELGDSALYFCASSVEQGPTGELFFGEGSRLTVL.

This chain links TRBV6-5 with TRBJ1-2; TRBD1 matches 10 bases. Trimming at V came to 8 bases and at J to 3 bases, leaving 9 bases not matched to a gene. Germline V CDR1 and CDR2: MNHEY, SVGAGI. CDR3 length: 15 residues. The CDR3 region is CASLGQGDPDYGYTF. Here the CDR3 DNA reads TGTGCCAGCCTCGGACAGGGGGATCCAGACTATGGCTACACCTTC.

The chain is built from TRBV6-8 and TRBJ2-2, with D tentatively TRBD2 (6 bases). CDR1 MNHGY and CDR2 SAAAGT come from the germline V gene. The germline V and J ends were trimmed by 0 bases and 6 bases, with 14 bases remaining between them. The CDR3 totals 16 residues. CDR3 sequence (DNA): TGTGCCAGCAGTTACTCGAGCGGGTATTCTCCCGGGGAGCTGTTTTTT. It translates to CASSYSSGYSPGELFF.

CDR3 coding DNA: TGTGCCAGTAGTAGCGACAGGGGGATTTACAATGAGCAGTTCTTC. This sequence encodes CASSSDRGIYNEQFF. The rearrangement links TRBV19 to TRBJ2-1; 9 nucleotides match TRBD1. The J segment lost 4 bases and the V segment lost 4 bases, leaving 5 bases of the junction unmatched. The CDR3 is 15 amino acids. Germline values: CDR1 LNHDA, CDR2 SQIVND (reference sequence).

This chain connects TRBV12-3 or TRBV12-4 to TRBJ1-2; no clear D. The CDR3 is 13 residues long. V gave up 1 base and J gave up 7 bases, with 10 bases separating them. The CDR3 nucleotides are TGTGCCAGCAGTTTAGATAAGGGTCTTGGCTACACCTTC. Translation gives CASSLDKGLGYTF.